The clone carrying this T cell receptor beta chain was seen a few times. Its antigen is undetermined. This specimen belongs to a study of T cell repertoires in cytomegalovirus infection. Overall study context: Evidence of both CMV infection and a matching HLA type came from public TCR beta signatures. Study-wide points: HLA-C-restricted CMV-specific TCR beta clonotypes were dominant in the ex vivo response.

Each CDR3 protein is one row after TCRdb ran MiXCR on the reads. Of some 350,000 distinct CDR3 sequences in the sample, 15% to 20% were seen once. Sequences were obtained from PBMCs. This clonotype was sampled from a human donor in good health (CMV status not recorded). Some clones in this sample may be carry-over from other donors' samples.

Here the CDR3 DNA reads TGCAGTGCCCTACGGGGGCAAACAGGCACAGATACGCAGTATTTT. It translates to CSALRGQTGTDTQYF. The gene calls are TRBV20-1 and TRBJ2-3, with D possibly called TRBD1 or TRBD2 (6 bases each). Germline V gives CDR1 DFQATT, CDR2 SNEGSKA (reference sequence). The V end was cut by 6 bases, the J end by 1 base, with 17 bases between. The CDR3 covers 15 residues.